The entry that follows covers one T cell receptor (beta chain) sequence. Per the original data handling: It was from reference gene primer amplification that nucleated cell counts were estimated. Only in-frame clones appear in the TCRdb table, and some are missing; sequencing was by immunoSEQ multiplex PCR. D and trimming were read from the DNA, whereas the V and J calls and clone size are those reported in that table. The profile shows fewer than 35,000 clones, over 75% of them singletons. The data are from a study of blood T cell repertoires in COVID-19. Study information: Samples taken during acute and convalescent COVID-19 were collected in the United States, Italy and Spain.

This CDR3 spans 16 amino acids. Germline CDR1 and CDR2: KGHSH and LQKENI. V trimming: 5 bases; J trimming: 6 bases; junction bases outside the gene matches: 8. The sequencing sample was made of peripheral blood. This TCR came from a human donor in a cohort sampled during active COVID-19. The donor label of this sample is uncertain. The chain uses TRBV18 and TRBJ1-6; 9 bases match TRBD1. CDR3 amino acids: CASSETGGVSNSPLHF. The CDR3 region has the DNA TGTGCCAGCTCAGAAACAGGGGGCGTCAGTAATTCACCCCTCCACTTT. Drawing the rest from reference TRBV18 and TRBJ1-6, the complete variable domain is NAGVMQNPRHLVRRRGQEARLRCSPMKGHSHVYWYRQLPEEGLKFMVYLQKENIIDESGMPKERFSAEFPKEGPSILRIQQVVRGDSAAYFCASSETGGVSNSPLHFGNGTRLTVT.